Listed below are T cell receptor beta chains from one sample, sequenced in a study of blood T cell repertoires in COVID-19. Repertoires were generated with immunoSEQ multiplex PCR, while TCRdb's copy carries only in-frame clones and drops some. Altogether more than 85,000 clones are present, just under 90% being singletons, with the ten largest covering 0.95% to 1.3%. Material for sequencing was peripheral blood. Receptor source: a human donor in a cohort sampled during active COVID-19. CDR3s include the opening cysteine and the closing phenylalanine or tryptophan. A D gene is named only where the DNA matches it firmly. Expanded clones are given a class, and other clones once, few, many or no size at all.

>NA|TRBD2|TRBV3-1/TRBV3-2|TRBJ2-5
CASSRVAGEETQYF
TGTGCCAGCAGCCGCGTCGCGGGGGAAGAGACCCAGTACTTC
>NA|NA|TRBV5-1|TRBJ2-1
CASSLGGVHNEQFF
TGCGCCAGCAGCTTGGGCGGGGTACACAATGAGCAGTTCTTC
>NA|NA|TRBV11-3|TRBJ2-7
CASSLPIEQYF
TGTGCCAGCAGCTTACCCATCGAGCAGTACTTC
>few|NA|TRBV5-1|TRBJ1-2
CASSLPGVTGYTF
TGCGCCAGCAGCTTGCCAGGGGTGACTGGCTACACCTTC
>NA|NA|TRBV6-7|TRBJ1-5
CAGPTAHF
TGTGCCGGCCCGACAGCGCATTTT
>NA|NA|TRBV7-9|TRBJ1-1
CASSQGRGNTEAFF
TGTGCCAGCAGCCAAGGACGGGGGAACACTGAAGCTTTCTTT
>NA|TRBD1|TRBV27|TRBJ1-4
CASSLGPGQGSIREKLFF
TGTGCCAGCAGTTTGGGGCCGGGACAGGGTTCTATTCGGGAAAAACTGTTTTTT
>NA|NA|TRBV14|TRBJ1-6
CASSRTGGNSPLHF
TGTGCCAGCAGCCGCACGGGAGGGAATTCACCCCTCCACTTT
>NA|TRBD1|TRBV6-5|TRBJ1-5
CASSGQPSVDQPQHF
TGTGCCAGCTCGGGACAGCCCTCAGTCGATCAGCCCCAGCATTTT
>NA|NA|TRBV9|TRBJ1-1
CASTRETRVDTEAFF
TGTGCCAGCACGCGAGAGACGCGGGTAGACACTGAAGCTTTCTTT
>NA|TRBD2|TRBV5-8|TRBJ2-5
CASSLGLAGATGGQETQYF
TGTGCCAGCAGCTTGGGACTAGCGGGAGCCACCGGTGGGCAAGAGACCCAGTACTTC
>once|NA|TRBV5-1|TRBJ1-4
CASSLYGAVNEKLFF
TGCGCCAGCAGCTTGTATGGGGCCGTGAATGAAAAACTGTTTTTT
>NA|NA|TRBV21-1|TRBJ2-7
CASSNDTKTASTHYEQYF
TGTGCCAGCAGCAATGACACGAAAACCGCCTCGACCCACTACGAGCAGTACTTC
>NA|TRBD1|TRBV5-1|TRBJ2-3
CASSLQRDRVTDTQYF
TGCGCCAGCAGCTTGCAACGGGACAGGGTAACAGATACGCAGTATTTT
>NA|TRBD1|TRBV7-7|TRBJ2-5
CASSLGDRAGQETQYF
TGTGCTAGCAGCTTAGGGGACAGGGCCGGTCAAGAGACCCAGTACTTC
>NA|NA|TRBV15|TRBJ2-3
CATSPDIVTDTQYF
TGTGCCACCAGCCCCGACATAGTAACAGATACGCAGTATTTT
>few|NA|TRBV6-1|TRBJ1-5
CASSESEEQPQHF
TGTGCCAGCAGTGAGAGCGAGGAGCAGCCCCAGCATTTT
>few|TRBD2|TRBV7-2|TRBJ2-2
CASSPTSGTHTGELFF
TGTGCCAGCAGCCCCACTAGCGGGACCCACACCGGGGAGCTGTTTTTT
>NA|NA|TRBV5-1|TRBJ1-1
CASSLAGHSNLNTEAFF
TGCGCCAGCAGCTTAGCAGGGCATTCAAACCTGAACACTGAAGCTTTCTTT
>NA|NA|TRBV2|TRBJ1-1
CASPRLNTEAFF
TGTGCCAGCCCCAGGTTAAACACTGAAGCTTTCTTT
>once|NA|TRBV5-6|TRBJ2-7
CASSAFGEKTYEQYF
TGTGCCAGCAGTGCCTTTGGGGAGAAGACCTACGAGCAGTACTTC
>NA|TRBD1|TRBV28|TRBJ1-4
CASGPGQGREKLFF
TGTGCCAGCGGCCCGGGACAGGGGAGGGAAAAACTGTTTTTT
>NA|TRBD2|TRBV6-2/TRBV6-3|TRBJ2-7
CASSSLTSRLAGGSEQYF
TGTGCCAGCAGTTCGCTCACCTCAAGACTAGCGGGAGGGTCCGAGCAGTACTTC
>NA|NA|TRBV11-3|TRBJ2-5
CASSLGERALGTQYF
TGTGCCAGCAGCTTAGGGGAGCGGGCCCTGGGGACCCAGTACTTC
>NA|NA|TRBV30|TRBJ1-4
CAWSYPGLVEKLFF
TGTGCCTGGAGTTATCCTGGGCTCGTTGAAAAACTGTTTTTT
>once|NA|TRBV6-2/TRBV6-3|TRBJ2-2
CASSYSSNTGELFF
TGTGCCAGCAGTTACTCCTCGAACACCGGGGAGCTGTTTTTT
>NA|TRBD1|TRBV7-2|TRBJ2-1
CASSLEGQYNEQFF
TGTGCCAGCAGCTTAGAGGGACAGTACAATGAGCAGTTCTTC
>NA|NA|TRBV28|TRBJ1-2
CASSFGRVYGYTF
TGTGCCAGCAGTTTCGGCAGGGTATATGGCTACACCTTC
>NA|NA|TRBV28|TRBJ1-1
CASSLQGYTEAFF
TGTGCCAGCAGTCTTCAGGGTTACACTGAAGCTTTCTTT
>NA|TRBD1|TRBV7-2|TRBJ2-7
CASSPDRGGHEQYF
TGTGCCAGCAGCCCAGACAGGGGTGGTCACGAGCAGTACTTC
>NA|TRBD1|TRBV5-6|TRBJ2-3
CASSEKIRDRDGTDTQYF
TGTGCCAGCAGCGAAAAAATACGCGACAGGGACGGCACAGATACGCAGTATTTT
>NA|NA|TRBV11-3|TRBJ2-1
CASSRRPSGDTYNEQFF
TGTGCCAGCAGCCGCCGACCAAGCGGCGACACCTACAATGAGCAGTTCTTC
>few|NA|TRBV7-9|TRBJ1-5
CASSEAAGATPQHF
TGTGCCAGCAGCGAGGCCGCAGGGGCGACGCCCCAGCATTTT
>NA|TRBD2|TRBV18|TRBJ2-1
CASSPYTSGGASNEQFF
TGTGCCAGCTCTCCTTACACGAGCGGGGGGGCAAGCAATGAGCAGTTCTTC
>NA|TRBD2|TRBV5-6|TRBJ2-3
CASSLAAGGSSSTDTQYF
TGTGCCAGCAGCTTGGCGGCGGGAGGGAGCTCTAGCACAGATACGCAGTATTTT